Each of the 9 T cell receptor beta chains below was sequenced from the same sample in a study of beta chain features in type 1 diabetes. General study findings and limits: Type 1 diabetes patients had TCRB CDR3s that were shorter (moderately but significantly so) in all four CD4+ subsets.

The isolated RNA, all of it, was reverse transcribed, so expressed TCRB transcripts were what got sequenced. The protocol was immunoSEQ multiplex PCR, while the TCRdb copy is restricted to in-frame clones and leaves out a portion. The profile shows around 600,000 clones, 9.5% to 15% of them singletons. The antigens these receptors bind are not known. The sequencing sample was made of naive CD4+ T cells from blood. The receptor source for this set is a man between 25 and 39 years old with type 1 diabetes.

The chain employs TRBV5-1 and TRBJ2-7; TRBD1 is a possible D gene (5 bases). Germline V CDR1 and CDR2: SGHRS, YFSETQ. This CDR3 contains 15 residues. Trimming stripped 0 bases from V and 6 bases from J, with 16 bases between. CDR3: CASSLAPRQGGEQYF. The CDR3, as DNA: TGCGCCAGCAGCTTGGCGCCACGGCAGGGTGGCGAGCAGTACTTC.

This clone was counted a few times. The V call is TRBV5-1, the J call TRBJ2-3, with TRBD1 as a possible D gene (5 bases). From germline, CDR1 is SGHRS and CDR2 YFSETQ. This CDR3 comprises 15 residues. The V gene lost 0 bases and the J gene lost 0 bases, with 8 bases spanning the gap. The CDR3 sequence is CASSLGQLSTDTQYF. As DNA, the CDR3 is TGCGCCAGCAGCTTGGGACAGTTAAGCACAGATACGCAGTATTTT.

The chain uses TRBV7-3 and TRBJ1-6; 7 positions match TRBD1. V shed 3 bases and J 9 bases; nucleotides not matched to a gene: 5. Germline lookup yields CDR1 SGHTA and CDR2 FQGTGA. This CDR3 spans 14 amino acids. This chain's CDR3 is CASSLGQPVSPLHF. CDR3 sequence (DNA): TGTGCCAGCAGCTTGGGACAGCCGGTTTCACCCCTCCACTTT.

This clone was counted only a few times. This chain joins TRBV7-2 and TRBJ2-5; 8 bases fit TRBD2. Per germline, CDR1 SGHTA and CDR2 FQGNSA. The CDR3 runs 15 residues. J was trimmed by 4 bases and V by 2 bases; bases with no gene match: 6. The CDR3 reads CASSLTSGGRETQYF. The CDR3 region has the DNA TGTGCCAGCAGCTTAACTTCGGGGGGGCGAGAGACCCAGTACTTC.

This clone was seen a few times. This sequence joins TRBV7-9 and TRBJ2-7; D tentatively fits TRBD1 or TRBD2 (6 bases each). Germline CDR1 SEHNR, CDR2 FQNEAQ (reference sequence). The CDR3 sequence is 14 residues long. The ends were cut back, 5 bases at V and 1 base at J, with 12 bases in the middle. Here the CDR3 reads CASSVEGGSYEQYF. Written as DNA, the CDR3 is TGTGCCAGCAGCGTTGAGGGGGGATCCTACGAGCAGTACTTC.

The chain couples TRBV7-2 to TRBJ1-5; 8 bases are a match to TRBD1. Trimming removed 1 base from V and 7 bases from J; junction bases left unmatched: 9. The germline CDR1 and CDR2 sequences are SGHTA and FQGNSA. The CDR3 is made up of 16 amino acids. CDR3 DNA sequence: TGTGCCAGCAGCTTAGTACCAGGGGGCGCGGGGCAGCCCCAGCATTTT. Translated: CASSLVPGGAGQPQHF.

The chain employs TRBV30 and TRBJ2-7; TRBD1 matches at 7 bases. The V segment lost 6 bases and the J segment 5 bases; nucleotides outside the gene matches: 10. Germline assignment: CDR1 GTSNPN and CDR2 SVGIG (reference sequence). The CDR3 spans 13 residues. CDR3: CACLEQGSHEQYF. Here the CDR3 DNA reads TGTGCCTGCCTTGAACAGGGGTCCCACGAGCAGTACTTC.

This clone came up a few times. The chain recombines TRBV10-2 with TRBJ2-2, with D perhaps TRBD2 (5 bases). Germline V CDR1 and CDR2: WSHSY, SAAADI. The V gene lost 6 bases and the J gene lost 7 bases, with 15 bases spanning the gap. The CDR3 consists of 14 residues. The CDR3 here is CASRSPEAGGELFF. In DNA form, the CDR3 reads TGCGCCAGCAGGAGCCCGGAGGCGGGCGGGGAGCTGTTTTTT.

V gene TRBV6-1 combines with J gene TRBJ2-2; TRBD1 aligns across 9 bases. This CDR3 region has 16 residues. Germline loops: CDR1 MNHNS, CDR2 SASEGT. V lost 2 bases, J lost 5 bases, and 6 bases stayed unmatched. As DNA, the CDR3 is TGTGCCAGCAGTGAATGGGGGGGACAGGGAACCGGGGAGCTGTTTTTT. This sequence encodes CASSEWGGQGTGELFF.